The 10 T cell receptor beta chains listed next were all sequenced from one sample in a study of T cells after posttransplantation cyclophosphamide. Libraries were prepared by immunoSEQ multiplex PCR; TCRdb keeps only in-frame clonotypes and omits some of them. The sample lists fewer than 6,000 clones; over 1.5% were seen once. Busulfan-fludarabine conditioning, marrow transplant, and cyclophosphamide on days +3 and +4 were administered. This specimen consisted of PBMCs, obtained 242 days after a stem cell transplant with posttransplant cyclophosphamide. The receptors were sampled from a male patient between 25 and 39 years old who received an allogeneic stem cell transplant from a related donor, was CMV-positive, and had no GVHD. Some of these T cells may belong to the graft donor.

CDR3 protein: CASNRLAGGETQYF. As DNA, the CDR3 is TGTGCCAGCAATAGATTAGCGGGAGGAGAGACCCAGTACTTC. V usage is TRBV2 and J usage is TRBJ2-5; TRBD2 agrees at 10 bases. This CDR3 contains 14 residues. Per germline, CDR1 SNHLY and CDR2 FYNNEI. V dropped 7 bases and J dropped 4; count of bases not matched to a gene: 6.

The chain recombines TRBV12-5 with TRBJ2-1; D ambiguous. Trimming removed 0 bases from V and 8 bases from J, with 17 bases in between. CDR1 is LGHNT and CDR2 is FRNRAP in the germline V gene. This CDR3 region has 16 residues. CDR3 loop: CASGLVPLPEYDEQFF. CDR3 nucleotide sequence: TGTGCTAGTGGTTTGGTACCACTTCCCGAATATGATGAGCAGTTCTTC.

V is TRBV5-1 and J is TRBJ2-1, with D uncertain. V dropped 0 bases and J dropped 6 bases, with 7 bases sitting between them. This CDR3 contains 13 residues. CDR1 is SGHRS and CDR2 is YFSETQ in the germline V gene. The CDR3 bases are TGCGCCAGCAGCTTGGAACTGAGCAATGAGCAGTTCTTC. Protein: CASSLELSNEQFF.

V usage is TRBV2 and J usage is TRBJ2-3, with 11 bases matching TRBD2. Germline V CDR1 and CDR2: SNHLY, FYNNEI. J gave up 1 base and V 11 bases, and 5 bases lay outside the gene matches. This CDR3 is 14 amino acids long. The CDR3 DNA reads TGTGCCGGGAAACTAGCGGGAGGCACAGATACGCAGTATTTT. This sequence encodes CAGKLAGGTDTQYF.

This chain joins TRBV6-4 and TRBJ2-7, with 8 positions matching TRBD2. Germline loops: CDR1 MRHNA, CDR2 SNTAGT. This CDR3 spans 15 amino acids. With V trimmed by 4 bases and J by 3 bases, 8 bases remained unmatched. The CDR3 sequence: CASSVEAGAVYEQYF. The CDR3 nucleotides read TGTGCCAGCAGTGTAGAAGCGGGGGCCGTCTACGAGCAGTACTTC.

This clone was found a few times. The rearrangement uses TRBV5-3 and TRBJ1-5; D perhaps matches TRBD1 (5 bases). TRBV5-3 is identified as an open reading frame with a role that is uncertain. Trimming took 8 bases from V and 0 from J, leaving 9 bases between them. CDR3 length equals 13 residues. The CDR3 coding sequence is TGTGCCAGGGACAAGCATAGCAATCAGCCCCAGCATTTT. Translated, it gives CARDKHSNQPQHF.

This rearrangement joins TRBV7-9 to TRBJ1-5; D is uncertain. Germline CDR1 and CDR2: SEHNR and FQNEAQ (reference sequence). This CDR3 contains 15 residues. With 4 bases removed from V and 3 bases from J, the gap between germline ends came to 13 bases. CDR3 sequence reads: CASSSTGSVNQPQHF. The CDR3 nucleotides are TGTGCCAGCAGCTCTACCGGGAGCGTCAATCAGCCCCAGCATTTT.

This clone was counted a few times. The chain carries TRBV11-3 and TRBJ2-5; 8 bases align to TRBD1. Germline V gene lookup returns CDR1 SGHNT and CDR2 YENEEA. This CDR3 comprises 13 residues. Germline trimming cut 5 bases from V and 3 bases from J; bases unmatched to any gene: 2. The CDR3 DNA reads as TGTGCCAGCAGCACGACAGGGGAAGAGACCCAGTACTTC. Its protein is CASSTTGEETQYF.

This clone came up a few times. The chain links TRBV18 to TRBJ2-3, with a weak D call TRBD1 (6 bases). Germline CDR1 is KGHSH and CDR2 is LQKENI. The V gene lost 6 bases and the J gene lost 0 bases, with 16 bases spanning the gap. This CDR3 is built from 16 residues. This CDR3 reads CASSPPLGTSTDTQYF. The CDR3 nucleotides are TGTGCCAGCTCTCCCCCGTTAGGGACAAGCACAGATACGCAGTATTTT. Together with reference TRBV18 and TRBJ2-3, the CDR3 gives the full variable domain: NAGVMQNPRHLVRRRGQEARLRCSPMKGHSHVYWYRQLPEEGLKFMVYLQKENIIDESGMPKERFSAEFPKEGPSILRIQQVVRGDSAAYFCASSPPLGTSTDTQYFGPGTRLTVL.

The chain is built from TRBV27 and TRBJ2-1; the D gene is possibly TRBD2 (5 bases). Per germline, CDR1 MNHEY and CDR2 SMNVEV (reference sequence). CDR3 length equals 13 residues. This CDR3 is CTTRGFDYNEQFF. The DNA for the CDR3 is TGTACCACTCGCGGGTTCGACTACAATGAGCAGTTCTTC.